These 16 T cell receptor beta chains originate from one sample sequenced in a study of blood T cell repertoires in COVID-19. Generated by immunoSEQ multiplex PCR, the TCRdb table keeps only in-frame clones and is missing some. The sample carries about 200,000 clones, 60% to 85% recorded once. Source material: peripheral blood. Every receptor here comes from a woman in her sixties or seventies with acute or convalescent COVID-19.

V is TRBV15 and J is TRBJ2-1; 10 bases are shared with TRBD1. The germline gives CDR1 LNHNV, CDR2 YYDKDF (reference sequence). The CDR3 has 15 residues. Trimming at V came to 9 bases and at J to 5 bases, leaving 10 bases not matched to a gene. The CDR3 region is CATQRRGTGDNEQFF. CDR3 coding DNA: TGTGCCACGCAACGCCGCGGGACAGGGGACAATGAGCAGTTCTTC.

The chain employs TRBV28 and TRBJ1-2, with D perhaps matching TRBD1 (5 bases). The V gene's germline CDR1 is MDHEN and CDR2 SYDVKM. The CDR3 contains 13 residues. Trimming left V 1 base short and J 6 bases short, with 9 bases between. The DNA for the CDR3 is TGTGCCAGCAGTTTATTCAGGGAGGATGGCTACACCTTC. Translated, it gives CASSLFREDGYTF.

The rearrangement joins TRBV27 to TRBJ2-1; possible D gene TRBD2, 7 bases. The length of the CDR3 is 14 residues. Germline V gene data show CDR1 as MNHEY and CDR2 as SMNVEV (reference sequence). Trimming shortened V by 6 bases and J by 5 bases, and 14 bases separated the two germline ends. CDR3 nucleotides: TGTGCCAGCAGCCGAGGGGGGGCAGACAATGAGCAGTTCTTC. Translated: CASSRGGADNEQFF.

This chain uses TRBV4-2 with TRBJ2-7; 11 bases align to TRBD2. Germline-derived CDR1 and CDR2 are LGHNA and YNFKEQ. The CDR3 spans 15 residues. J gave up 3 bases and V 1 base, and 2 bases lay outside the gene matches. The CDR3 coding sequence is TGTGCCAGCAGCCAAGCTAGCGGGAGGATCTACGAGCAGTACTTC. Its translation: CASSQASGRIYEQYF.

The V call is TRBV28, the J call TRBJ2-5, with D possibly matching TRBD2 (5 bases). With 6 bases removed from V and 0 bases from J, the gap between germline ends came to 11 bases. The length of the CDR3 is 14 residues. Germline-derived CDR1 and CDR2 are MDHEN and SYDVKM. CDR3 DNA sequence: TGTGCCAGCAGCGAACTAGACGACCAAGAGACCCAGTACTTC. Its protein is CASSELDDQETQYF.

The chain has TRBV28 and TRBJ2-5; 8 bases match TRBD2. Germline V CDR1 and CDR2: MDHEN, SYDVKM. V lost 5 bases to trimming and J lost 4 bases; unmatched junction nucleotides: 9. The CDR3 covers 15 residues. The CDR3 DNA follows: TGTGCCAGCAGTCCATCCGGGGGGGGGTCAGAGACCCAGTACTTC. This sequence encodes CASSPSGGGSETQYF.

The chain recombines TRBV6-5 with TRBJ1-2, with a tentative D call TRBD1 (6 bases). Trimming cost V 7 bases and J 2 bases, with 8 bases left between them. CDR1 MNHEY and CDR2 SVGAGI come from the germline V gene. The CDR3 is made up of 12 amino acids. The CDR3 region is CASTQGNYGYTF. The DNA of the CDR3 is TGTGCCAGCACCCAGGGGAACTATGGCTACACCTTC.

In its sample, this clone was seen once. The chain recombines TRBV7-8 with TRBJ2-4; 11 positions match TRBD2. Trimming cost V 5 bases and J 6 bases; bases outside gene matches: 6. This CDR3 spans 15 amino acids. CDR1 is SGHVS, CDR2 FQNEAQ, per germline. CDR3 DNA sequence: TGTGCCAGCAGCGACCGGGGACTAGCGGTAAACATTCAGTACTTC. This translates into CASSDRGLAVNIQYF.

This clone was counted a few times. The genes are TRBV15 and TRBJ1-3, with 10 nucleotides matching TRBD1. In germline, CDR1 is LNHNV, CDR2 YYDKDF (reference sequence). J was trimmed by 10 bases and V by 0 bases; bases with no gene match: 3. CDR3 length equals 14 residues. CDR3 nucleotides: TGTGCCACCAGCAGAGATCGGGACAGGGGTACCATATATTTT. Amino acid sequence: CATSRDRDRGTIYF.

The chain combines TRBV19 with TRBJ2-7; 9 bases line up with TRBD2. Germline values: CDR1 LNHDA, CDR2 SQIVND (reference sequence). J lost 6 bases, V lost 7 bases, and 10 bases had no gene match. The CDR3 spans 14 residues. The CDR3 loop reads CASTPGLAIGEQYF. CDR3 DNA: TGTGCCAGTACCCCCGGACTAGCGATAGGCGAGCAGTACTTC.

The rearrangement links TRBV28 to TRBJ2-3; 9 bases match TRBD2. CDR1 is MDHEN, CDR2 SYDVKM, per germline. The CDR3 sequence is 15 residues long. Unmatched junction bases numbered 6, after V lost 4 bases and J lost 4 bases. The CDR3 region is CASSSAGGAADTQYF. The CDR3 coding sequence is TGTGCCAGCAGTTCAGCGGGAGGTGCGGCAGATACGCAGTATTTT.

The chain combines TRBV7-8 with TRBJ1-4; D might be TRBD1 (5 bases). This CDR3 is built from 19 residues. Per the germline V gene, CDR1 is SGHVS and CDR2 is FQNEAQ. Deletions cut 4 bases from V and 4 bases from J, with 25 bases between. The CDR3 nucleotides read TGTGCCAGCAGCTCGACCGCGGGACCGGCGGATTGGGTTAATGAAAAACTGTTTTTT. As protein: CASSSTAGPADWVNEKLFF.

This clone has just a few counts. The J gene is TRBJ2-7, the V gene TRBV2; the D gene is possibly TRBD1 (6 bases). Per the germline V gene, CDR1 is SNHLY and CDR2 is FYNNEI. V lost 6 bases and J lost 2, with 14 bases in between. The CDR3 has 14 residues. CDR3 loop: CASRRTAATYEQYF. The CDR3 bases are TGTGCCAGCAGGAGGACAGCAGCCACCTACGAGCAGTACTTC.

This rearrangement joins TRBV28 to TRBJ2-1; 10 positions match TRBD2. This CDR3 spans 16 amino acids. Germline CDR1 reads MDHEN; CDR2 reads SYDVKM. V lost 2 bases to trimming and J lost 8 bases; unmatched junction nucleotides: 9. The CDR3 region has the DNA TGTGCCAGCAGTTTAGGGCTAGCGGGAGTCGACCATGAGCAGTTCTTC. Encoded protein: CASSLGLAGVDHEQFF.

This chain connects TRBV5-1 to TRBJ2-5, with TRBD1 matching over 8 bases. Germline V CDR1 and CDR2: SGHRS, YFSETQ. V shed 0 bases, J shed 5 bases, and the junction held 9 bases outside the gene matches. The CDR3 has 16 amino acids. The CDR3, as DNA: TGCGCCAGCAGCTTGGCGGGCGGACAGGGAGGTGAGACCCAGTACTTC. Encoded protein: CASSLAGGQGGETQYF.

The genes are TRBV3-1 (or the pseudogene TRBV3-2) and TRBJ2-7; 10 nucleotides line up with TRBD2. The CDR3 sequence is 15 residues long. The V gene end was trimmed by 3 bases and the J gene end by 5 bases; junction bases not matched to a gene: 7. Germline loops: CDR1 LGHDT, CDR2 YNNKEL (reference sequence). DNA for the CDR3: TGTGCCAGCAGCCAGGTCCCTAGCGGGAGCCACGAGCAGTACTTC. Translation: CASSQVPSGSHEQYF.